This is a list of T cell receptor beta chains from one sample in a study of blood T cell repertoires in COVID-19. Method: immunoSEQ multiplex PCR; TCRdb's copy keeps in-frame clones and lacks some. The sample lists fewer than 400,000 clones, 85% to 95% occurring once. The sample was PBMCs or T cells enriched from blood (not recorded which). The source is a woman in her twenties or thirties who had been exposed to COVID-19. CDR3s include the opening cysteine and the closing phenylalanine or tryptophan. The order of the fields is D gene, J gene, clone size, V gene, CDR3 DNA, CDR3 protein. The D gene is left open where the match is weak. Clone size, where shown, is once, few, many, or a class for clones that have expanded.

>NA|TRBJ2-5|NA|TRBV6-5
TGTGCCAGCAGTTACTCTGGGGGGCAAGAGACCCAGTACTTC
CASSYSGGQETQYF
>TRBD1|TRBJ1-2|NA|TRBV4-1
TGCGCCAGCAGCCAAGAGGGACAGCTACTCTATGGCTACACCTTC
CASSQEGQLLYGYTF
>NA|TRBJ1-5|NA|TRBV7-8
TGTGCCAGCAGCTTAACGTGGGCAGGTGATAGCAATCAGCCCCAGCATTTT
CASSLTWAGDSNQPQHF
>TRBD1|TRBJ1-1|NA|TRBV4-1
TGCGCCAGCAGCCACCCGACAGGGGAAAGGGGAAAGAACACTGAAGCTTTCTTT
CASSHPTGERGKNTEAFF
>NA|TRBJ1-3|NA|TRBV29-1
TGCAGCGTTGCTGACAGACCTGGAAACACCATATATTTT
CSVADRPGNTIYF
>NA|TRBJ1-2|NA|TRBV6-6
TGTGCCAGCGGACAGCCAAACGGCTACACCTTC
CASGQPNGYTF
>NA|TRBJ1-5|NA|TRBV19
TGTGCCAGTAGTATGTCAGTAAATCAGCCCCAGCATTTT
CASSMSVNQPQHF
>NA|TRBJ1-4|NA|TRBV10-3
TGTGCCATCAGTGAGTCGAGCGGGTTCCTGTCAACTAATGAAAAACTGTTTTTT
CAISESSGFLSTNEKLFF
>NA|TRBJ1-2|once|TRBV15
TGTGCCACCAGCAGAGATCTAGGGGGGGCGGTTGGCTACACCTTC
CATSRDLGGAVGYTF
>TRBD1|TRBJ2-7|NA|TRBV10-3
TGTGCATCGGGACAGGGAAATGAGCAGTACTTC
CASGQGNEQYF
>TRBD1|TRBJ2-1|NA|TRBV18
TGTGCCAGCTCACCGGGCCAGGGGGTCAATGAGCAGTTCTTC
CASSPGQGVNEQFF
>TRBD1|TRBJ1-1|few|TRBV29-1
TGCAGCGTGCCCCGGACAGGGGGTGAGAGGACTGAAGCTTTCTTT
CSVPRTGGERTEAFF
>TRBD2|TRBJ2-1|NA|TRBV7-9
TGTGCCAGCAGCTTACAACTAGCGGGGGGCGGAGTGAAGGTTCAGTTCTTC
CASSLQLAGGGVKVQFF
>NA|TRBJ1-4|NA|TRBV2
TGTGCCAGCAGTGGAGGCGGGACGGGACTTTTTGCAACTAATGAAAAACTGTTTTTT
CASSGGGTGLFATNEKLFF
>TRBD2|TRBJ2-2|NA|TRBV11-3
TGTGCCAGCAGCCCGGGACTAGCGGGGGGGCCGTTACTCGCCGGGGAGCTGTTTTTT
CASSPGLAGGPLLAGELFF
>NA|TRBJ2-6|once|TRBV7-9
TGTGCCAGCAGCTTAGCGCAGACAGGTAGCTCTGGGGCCAACGTCCTGACTTTC
CASSLAQTGSSGANVLTF
>TRBD2|TRBJ2-5|NA|TRBV4-2
TGTGCCAGCAGCCAAGGGACTAGCTTTGAGACCCAGTACTTC
CASSQGTSFETQYF
>TRBD2|TRBJ2-1|NA|TRBV18
TGTGCCAGCTCACCACAGGAGCGGGGGGGTCATGAGCAGTTCTTC
CASSPQERGGHEQFF
>NA|TRBJ2-7|NA|TRBV24-1
TGTGCCACCTCGAGGGTCTGGGGCGAGCAGTACTTC
CATSRVWGEQYF
>NA|TRBJ1-1|NA|TRBV2
TGTGCCTCGTCCCTTCTCCCCGGGAACACTGAAGCTTTCTTT
CASSLLPGNTEAFF
>TRBD1|TRBJ1-2|once|TRBV2
TGTGCCAGCAGTGGACAGGGAGTTTCCAACTATGGCTACACCTTC
CASSGQGVSNYGYTF
>NA|TRBJ1-2|NA|TRBV7-9
TGTGCCAGCAGCATAGGAACGACGGGGAACTATGGCTACACCTTC
CASSIGTTGNYGYTF
>TRBD2|TRBJ2-1|NA|TRBV19
TGTGCCAGTAGTATCAGCTGGCTAGCGGGATTCAATGAGCAGTTCTTC
CASSISWLAGFNEQFF
>NA|TRBJ2-1|NA|TRBV5-1
TGCGCCAGCAGCTGGGGCCAGGATGGTGAGCAGTTCTTC
CASSWGQDGEQFF
>NA|TRBJ2-1|NA|TRBV15
TGTGCCACCAGCAATACTGGACATATCACCAATGAGCAGTTCTTC
CATSNTGHITNEQFF
>TRBD1|TRBJ1-2|NA|TRBV29-1
TGCAGCGTTGAAGATCGCGGGACAGGGGGCGCAAACTATGGCTACACCTTC
CSVEDRGTGGANYGYTF
>TRBD1|TRBJ2-1|NA|TRBV27
TGTGCCAGCAGTGTCCACAGGGGAGTCCCCTACAATGAGCAGTTCTTC
CASSVHRGVPYNEQFF
>NA|TRBJ1-4|once|TRBV4-2
TGTGCCAGCAGCCCGATTGGAGAGGGGGCAACTAATGAAAAACTGTTTTTT
CASSPIGEGATNEKLFF
>NA|TRBJ2-6|NA|TRBV14
TGTGCCAGCAGCCAAGATCACCGTCCCTGGGCGAGGGCCAACGTCCTGACTTTC
CASSQDHRPWARANVLTF
>NA|TRBJ1-1|once|TRBV10-3
TGTGCCATCAGTGATCGGCCGCAGGGTCTCGGGCAAGCTTTCTTT
CAISDRPQGLGQAFF
>NA|TRBJ1-1|once|TRBV6-5
TGTGCCAGTTGTGAGGCTGAAGCTTTCTTT
CASCEAEAFF
>NA|TRBJ2-5|NA|TRBV9
TGTGCCAGCAGCGTAGATTCAGGTCGCGGGGAGACCCAGTACTTC
CASSVDSGRGETQYF
>TRBD1|TRBJ1-1|few|TRBV6-5
TGTGCCAGCACCGACCGGGACAGGGTCCGTGAAGCTTTCTTT
CASTDRDRVREAFF